This T cell receptor (beta chain) was profiled in a study of blood T cells in healthy people across ages. A few counts support this clonotype. For the second PCR, which ran for roughly 6 to 12 cycles, a sample-barcoded 5' primer and a J-beta primer mix were used. One entry per CDR3 protein, called by TCRdb with MiXCR from the 5' RACE reads. The sample carries 500,000 to 650,000 distinct CDR3 sequences, around a quarter recorded once. J gave up 3 bases and V 3 bases, and 4 bases lay outside the gene matches. Germline loops: CDR1 LNHDA, CDR2 SQIVND (reference sequence). The CDR3 runs to 14 residues. These data also formed part of another study, on T cells of mothers and their children. From that report: A slight, non-significant increase in overlap was found for related mother-child pairs relative to unrelated pairs.

The receptor was derived from a boy under 10 years old in good health. The sequenced sample was blood. J is TRBJ2-7 and V is TRBV19; 8 bases fit TRBD1. The CDR3 loop is CASSINGQGYEQYF. Here the CDR3 DNA reads TGTGCCAGTAGTATCAACGGACAGGGCTACGAGCAGTACTTC.